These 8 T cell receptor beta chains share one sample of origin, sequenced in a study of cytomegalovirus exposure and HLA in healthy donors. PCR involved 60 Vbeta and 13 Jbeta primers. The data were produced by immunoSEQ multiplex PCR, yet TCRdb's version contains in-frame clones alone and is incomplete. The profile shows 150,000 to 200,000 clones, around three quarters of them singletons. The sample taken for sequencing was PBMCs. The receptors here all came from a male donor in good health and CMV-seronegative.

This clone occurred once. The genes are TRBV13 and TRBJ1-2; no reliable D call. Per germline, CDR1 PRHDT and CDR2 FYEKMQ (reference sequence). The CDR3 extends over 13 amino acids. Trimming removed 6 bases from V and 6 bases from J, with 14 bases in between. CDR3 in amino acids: CASSMKRTNGYTF. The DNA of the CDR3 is TGTGCCAGCAGTATGAAGCGTACAAATGGCTACACCTTC.

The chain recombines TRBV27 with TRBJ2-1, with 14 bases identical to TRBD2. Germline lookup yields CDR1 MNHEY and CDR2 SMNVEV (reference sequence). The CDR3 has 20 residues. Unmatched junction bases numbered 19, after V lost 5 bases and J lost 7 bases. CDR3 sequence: CASSPLSWTSGGPGRNEQFF. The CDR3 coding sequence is TGTGCCAGCAGTCCCCTCTCCTGGACTAGCGGGGGGCCAGGGAGGAATGAGCAGTTCTTC.

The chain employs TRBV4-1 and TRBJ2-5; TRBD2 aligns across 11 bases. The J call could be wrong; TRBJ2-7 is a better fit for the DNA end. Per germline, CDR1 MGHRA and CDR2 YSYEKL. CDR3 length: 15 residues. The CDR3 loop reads CASSPTSSGGYEQYF. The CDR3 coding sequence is TGCGCCAGCAGCCCTACTTCTAGCGGGGGGTACGAGCAGTACTTC.

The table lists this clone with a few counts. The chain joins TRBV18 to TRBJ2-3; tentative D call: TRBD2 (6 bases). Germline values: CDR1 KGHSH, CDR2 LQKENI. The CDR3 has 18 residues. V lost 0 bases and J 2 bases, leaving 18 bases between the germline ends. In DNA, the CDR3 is TGTGCCAGCTCACCACCGGTCGGGAGAGGTATCATCACAGATACGCAGTATTTT. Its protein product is CASSPPVGRGIITDTQYF.

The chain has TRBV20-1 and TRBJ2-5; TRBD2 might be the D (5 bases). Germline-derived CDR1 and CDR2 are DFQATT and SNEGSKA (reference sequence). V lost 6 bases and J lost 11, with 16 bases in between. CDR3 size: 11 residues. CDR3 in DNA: TGCAGTGCCGCCGAAGTGAGGGAGCAGTACTTC. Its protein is CSAAEVREQYF.

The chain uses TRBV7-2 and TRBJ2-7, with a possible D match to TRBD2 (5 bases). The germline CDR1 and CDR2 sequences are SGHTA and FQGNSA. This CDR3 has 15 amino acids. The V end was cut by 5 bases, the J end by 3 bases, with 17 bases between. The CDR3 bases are TGTGCCAGCAGCCGCGAGGGCGGGCGAGGCTACGAGCAGTACTTC. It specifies CASSREGGRGYEQYF.

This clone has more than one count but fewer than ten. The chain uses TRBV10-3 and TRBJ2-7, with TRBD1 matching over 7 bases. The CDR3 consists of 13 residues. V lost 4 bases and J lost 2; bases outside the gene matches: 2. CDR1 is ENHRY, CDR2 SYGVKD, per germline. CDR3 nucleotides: TGTGCCATCAGTGGGACAGGTACCTACGAGCAGTACTTC. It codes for CAISGTGTYEQYF.

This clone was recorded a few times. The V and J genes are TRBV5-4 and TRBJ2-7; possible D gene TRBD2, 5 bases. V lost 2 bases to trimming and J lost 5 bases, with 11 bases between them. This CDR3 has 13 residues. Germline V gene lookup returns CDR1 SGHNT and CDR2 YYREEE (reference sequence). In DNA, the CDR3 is TGTGCCAGCAGCTTCCAAGCGGAACACGAGCAGTACTTC. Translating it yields CASSFQAEHEQYF.